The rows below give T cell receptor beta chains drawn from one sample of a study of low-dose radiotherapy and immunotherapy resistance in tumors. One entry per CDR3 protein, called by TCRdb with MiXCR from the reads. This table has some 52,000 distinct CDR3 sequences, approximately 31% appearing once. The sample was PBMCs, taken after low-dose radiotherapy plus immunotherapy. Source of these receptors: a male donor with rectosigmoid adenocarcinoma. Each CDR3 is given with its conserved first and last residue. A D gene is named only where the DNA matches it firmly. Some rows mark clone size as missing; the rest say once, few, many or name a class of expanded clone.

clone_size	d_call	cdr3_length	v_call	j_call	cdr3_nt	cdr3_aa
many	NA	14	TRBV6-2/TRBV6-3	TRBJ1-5	TGTGCCAGCAGCCCAGACGGTCGCATGAGGCCCCAGCATTTT	CASSPDGRMRPQHF
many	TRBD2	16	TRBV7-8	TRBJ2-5	TGTGCCAGCAGCCCTCGGAGCGGGAGAAGGCAAGAGACCCAGTACTTC	CASSPRSGRRQETQYF
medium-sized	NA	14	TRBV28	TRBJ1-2	TGTGCCAGCAGTGTAGCCAACGACAACTATGGCTACACCTTC	CASSVANDNYGYTF
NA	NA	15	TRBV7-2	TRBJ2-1	TGTGCCAGCAGCTTAGGTCGGGAGACCTACAATGAGCAGTTCTTC	CASSLGRETYNEQFF
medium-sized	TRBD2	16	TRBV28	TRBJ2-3	TGTGCCAGCAGTCCTCTCGCGGGAGTGGTTTCTGATACGCAGTATTTT	CASSPLAGVVSDTQYF
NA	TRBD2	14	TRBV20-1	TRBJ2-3	TGCAGTGCTGTAGCGGGGCAAAGCACAGATACGCAGTATTTT	CSAVAGQSTDTQYF
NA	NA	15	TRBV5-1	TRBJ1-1	TGCGCCAGCAGCCCCGCGCCACGGACGAACACTGAAGCTTTCTTT	CASSPAPRTNTEAFF
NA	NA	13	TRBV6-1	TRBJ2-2	TGTGCCAGCACAGGGGTTGACACCGGGGAGCTGTTTTTT	CASTGVDTGELFF
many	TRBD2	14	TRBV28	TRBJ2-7	TGTGCCAGCAGTGCGGGGGGGGGCGCCTACGAGCAGTACTTC	CASSAGGGAYEQYF
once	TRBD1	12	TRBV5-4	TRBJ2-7	TGTGCCAGCAGCCCAGAGGGGGCCAAGCAGTACTTC	CASSPEGAKQYF
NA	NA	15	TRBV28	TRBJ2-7	TGTGCCAGCAGTTCACCGAGACGGAGGCTGTTGGGGGAGTACTTC	CASSSPRRRLLGEYF
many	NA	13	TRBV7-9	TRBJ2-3	TGTGCCAGCAGTAGGTTAGTGACAGATACGCAGTATTTT	CASSRLVTDTQYF
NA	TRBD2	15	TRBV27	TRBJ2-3	TGTGCCAGCAGTTCGTGGACTAGTTACGCAGATACGCAGTATTTT	CASSSWTSYADTQYF
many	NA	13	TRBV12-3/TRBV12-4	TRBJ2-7	TGTGCCAGCAGTCTACAGGATACGTACGAGCAGTACTTC	CASSLQDTYEQYF
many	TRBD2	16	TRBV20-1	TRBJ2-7	TGCAGTGCTAGAGATCGCGAGAAGCGGGAGGTCTACGAGCAGTACTTC	CSARDREKREVYEQYF
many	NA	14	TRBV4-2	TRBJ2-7	TGTGCCAGCAGCCAAGAAGTCCACGCCTACGAGCAGTACTTC	CASSQEVHAYEQYF
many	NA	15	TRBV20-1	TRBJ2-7	TGCAGTGCTAGAGGAAAATGGGTCCAGATCAACGAGCAGTACTTC	CSARGKWVQINEQYF
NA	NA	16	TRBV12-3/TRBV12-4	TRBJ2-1	TGTTCCAGCAGTCACCGCTTGAGGGGGGATCTCTACGAGCAGTTCTTC	CSSSHRLRGDLYEQFF
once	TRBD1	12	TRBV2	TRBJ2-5	TGTGCCACCTCTACAGGGGAAGAGACCCAGTACTTC	CATSTGEETQYF
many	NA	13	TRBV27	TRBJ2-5	TGTGCCAGCACCGGGACGGCTAAAGAGACCCAGTACTTC	CASTGTAKETQYF
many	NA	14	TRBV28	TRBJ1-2	TGTGCCAGCAGAACGGACGGAAGCCACTATGGCTACACCTTC	CASRTDGSHYGYTF
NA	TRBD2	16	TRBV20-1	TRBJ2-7	TGCAGTCCAAGGGGTACCGGCGGGGGGGCCACTTACGAGCAGTACTTC	CSPRGTGGGATYEQYF
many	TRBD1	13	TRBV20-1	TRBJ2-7	TGCAGTGCTAGAGGGGACAGACAATACGAGCAGTACTTC	CSARGDRQYEQYF
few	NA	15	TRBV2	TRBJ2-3	TGTGCCAGCAGTGTCCGGGGATCGTACACAGATACGCAGTATTTT	CASSVRGSYTDTQYF
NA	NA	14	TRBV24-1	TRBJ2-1	TGTGCCACCGGGGGCGCAGGGTTACTCAATGAGCAGTTCTTC	CATGGAGLLNEQFF
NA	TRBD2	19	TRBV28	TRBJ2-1	TGTGCCAGCAGTTTCGGCAGAAGACTAGCGGAGAGCTCCTACAATGAGCAGTTCTTC	CASSFGRRLAESSYNEQFF